A single sample is the source of the 9 T cell receptor beta chains below, sequenced in a study of blood T cell repertoires in COVID-19. Assay used: immunoSEQ multiplex PCR; TCRdb lists only in-frame clones, some missing. This table holds under 250,000 clones, under 85% found once. Sequencing was performed on peripheral blood. The receptors stem from a man younger than 45 who had recovered from COVID-19.

This chain joins TRBV5-5 and TRBJ2-1; possible D gene TRBD2, 6 bases. The length of the CDR3 is 13 residues. V shed 4 bases and J shed 4 bases, with 9 bases lying between them. Germline V CDR1 and CDR2: SGHKS, YYEKEE (reference sequence). The CDR3 is CASSDGLYNEQFF. The DNA of the CDR3 is TGTGCCAGCAGCGACGGACTATACAATGAGCAGTTCTTC.

This clone was observed a few times. This rearrangement joins TRBV3-1 (or the pseudogene TRBV3-2) to TRBJ1-2; D is perhaps TRBD1 (5 bases). The CDR3 length is 12 residues. In germline, CDR1 is LGHDT, CDR2 YNNKEL (reference sequence). With 5 bases removed from V and 8 bases from J, the gap between germline ends came to 12 bases. CDR3 sequence: CASSFREGGYTF. The CDR3 nucleotides read TGTGCCAGCAGCTTTCGGGAGGGGGGCTACACCTTC.

This clone appeared a few times. The V and J genes are TRBV29-1 and TRBJ2-7, with TRBD2 matching over 7 bases. Germline-derived CDR1 and CDR2 are SQVTM and ANQGSEA. Trimming cost V 2 bases and J 9 bases; bases outside gene matches: 10. The CDR3 spans 13 residues. CDR3 bases: TGCAGCGTTGAATCGGGGGGACTTCTCGGGCAGTACTTC. Translation gives CSVESGGLLGQYF.

The chain has TRBV6-5 and TRBJ2-7, with 8 bases that match TRBD1. Trimming removed 2 bases from V and 3 bases from J; junction bases left unmatched: 6. Germline assignment: CDR1 MNHEY and CDR2 SVGAGI. The CDR3 extends over 15 amino acids. The CDR3 DNA is TGTGCCAGCAGTTACACCCTCGGACAGGGCTACGAGCAGTACTTC. Protein: CASSYTLGQGYEQYF.

The rearrangement links TRBV28 to TRBJ2-1; TRBD1 aligns across 9 bases. Germline V gene data show CDR1 as MDHEN and CDR2 as SYDVKM. The ends lost 4 bases at V and 7 bases at J; junction bases unmatched: 5. CDR3 length: 14 residues. Here the CDR3 reads CASSSGDRDNEQFF. CDR3 nucleotides: TGTGCCAGCAGTTCGGGGGACAGGGATAATGAGCAGTTCTTC.

The chain is built from TRBV5-5 and TRBJ2-5; TRBD2 matches at 10 bases. V was pared by 0 bases and J by 2 bases, with 13 bases of the junction left unmatched. The CDR3 has 19 amino acids. Looked up from germline, CDR1 is SGHKS and CDR2 is YYEKEE (reference sequence). The CDR3 region has the DNA TGTGCCAGCAGCTTGGCCCCTAAGCGGGGGGGCTTCCTACAAGAGACCCAGTACTTC. Residues: CASSLAPKRGGFLQETQYF.

About this clone itself: Different DNA sequences within this sample yield the same CDR3. The gene calls are TRBV2 and TRBJ2-1, with 7 bases lining up with TRBD2. CDR1 is SNHLY, CDR2 FYNNEI, per germline. Trimming at V came to 6 bases and at J to 4 bases, leaving 6 bases not matched to a gene. CDR3 length: 14 residues. Here the CDR3 DNA reads TGTGCCAGCAGCGTGGGGGGGTCATACAATGAGCAGTTCTTC. Translated: CASSVGGSYNEQFF.

V usage is TRBV27 and J usage is TRBJ1-2, with 8 bases aligning to TRBD1. Germline CDR1 MNHEY, CDR2 SMNVEV (reference sequence). The V and J ends lost 6 bases and 5 bases, in that order; junction bases with no gene match: 14. The CDR3 covers 16 residues. The CDR3 bases are TGTGCCAGCAGCCCCCTTGGACAGGGCCTAGGGTATGGCTACACCTTC. It codes for CASSPLGQGLGYGYTF.

The rearrangement links TRBV11-2 to TRBJ1-5; D uncertain. This CDR3 comprises 13 residues. V lost 3 bases and J lost 1, with 4 bases in between. CDR1 and CDR2 (germline): SGHAT, FQNNGV. CDR3 loop: CASSFGSNQPQHF. For the CDR3, the DNA is TGTGCCAGCAGCTTCGGGAGCAATCAGCCCCAGCATTTT. The full variable domain, rest sourced from reference TRBV11-2 and TRBJ1-5, is EAGVAQSPRYKIIEKRQSVAFWCNPISGHATLYWYQQILGQGPKLLIQFQNNGVVDDSQLPKDRFSAERLKGVDSTLKIQPAKLEDSAVYLCASSFGSNQPQHFGDGTRLSIL.